These 6 T cell receptor beta chains were sequenced from one sample in a study of blood T cell repertoires in COVID-19. Using immunoSEQ multiplex PCR, the repertoire was profiled, and TCRdb retains in-frame clones only, with some absent. This table has 120,000 or so clones, around 76% appearing once. The sample comprised peripheral blood. These receptors all stem from a man aged 55 to 70 with acute or convalescent COVID-19.

The chain recombines TRBV5-1 with TRBJ2-6, with TRBD1 identical over 8 bases. Germline V gives CDR1 SGHRS, CDR2 YFSETQ. V lost 4 bases to trimming and J lost 8 bases; unmatched junction nucleotides: 8. This CDR3 region has 15 residues. The CDR3 DNA reads as TGCGCCAGCAGCCCCGGAACAGGGGGGACCAACGTCCTGACTTTC. Translating it yields CASSPGTGGTNVLTF.

The chain employs TRBV9 and TRBJ2-1; 9 bases agree with TRBD2. Germline V gene sequence: CDR1 SGDLS, CDR2 YYNGEE. Trimming removed 0 bases from V and 7 bases from J; junction bases left unmatched: 8. The CDR3 runs 16 residues. In DNA form, the CDR3 reads TGTGCCAGCAGCGTAGCTATGATAGCGGGAGCGAATGAGCAGTTCTTC. Residues: CASSVAMIAGANEQFF.

The chain links TRBV28 to TRBJ1-6, with 7 positions matching TRBD1. The CDR3 spans 15 residues. CDR1 and CDR2 (germline): MDHEN, SYDVKM. J was trimmed by 7 bases and V by 6 bases; bases with no gene match: 9. The CDR3 region is CASRFPGTENSPLHF. CDR3 nucleotide sequence: TGTGCCAGCAGGTTCCCCGGGACAGAAAATTCACCCCTCCACTTT.

The chain's CDR3 is CASSLSRSDQPQHF. The CDR3 region has the DNA TGTGCCAGCAGCTTGAGTAGAAGCGATCAGCCCCAGCATTTT. The chain couples TRBV7-9 to TRBJ1-5; D unclear. The length of the CDR3 is 14 residues. Trimming took off 3 bases at V and 5 bases at J, with 11 bases between the two ends. Germline values: CDR1 SEHNR, CDR2 FQNEAQ (reference sequence).

The chain is built from TRBV28 and TRBJ1-1, with unresolved D. This CDR3 contains 14 residues. In germline, CDR1 is MDHEN, CDR2 SYDVKM. V was shortened by 10 bases and J by 11 bases, with 26 bases between the two germline ends. Written as DNA, the CDR3 is TGTGCCACCTCGGCGGGGATTAGCCTGGGTCGCGCTTTCTTT. Protein sequence: CATSAGISLGRAFF. Variable domain in full (rest from reference TRBV28 and TRBJ1-1): DVKVTQSSRYLVKRTGEKVFLECVQDMDHENMFWYRQDPGLGLRLIYFSYDVKMKEKGDIPEGYSVSREKKERFSLILESASTNQTSMYLCATSAGISLGRAFFGQGTRLTVV.

This clone was seen a handful of times. The chain uses TRBV4-1 and TRBJ1-5; the D gene is possibly TRBD1 (5 bases). CDR1 and CDR2 from the germline V gene are MGHRA and YSYEKL. Deletions cut 4 bases from V and 5 bases from J, with 18 bases between. The CDR3 extends over 16 amino acids. The CDR3 DNA is TGCGCCAGCAGCCCCCAGACGGGGCTAGCGGATCAGCCCCAGCATTTT. This translates into CASSPQTGLADQPQHF.